This TCR beta chain is drawn from a study of T cell responses to AZD1222 COVID-19 vaccine. Germline CDR1 and CDR2: SGHKS and YYEKEE (reference sequence). Trimming pared 3 bases from V and 10 bases from J, leaving 16 bases between. The CDR3 contains 13 residues. Profiled with immunoSEQ multiplex PCR; TCRdb holds only in-frame clones, not every one. This sample has more than 85,000 clones, with around 90% found just once. The table lists this clone with a count of one. The source is an adult in good health. Sequenced material: peripheral blood, taken on day 0 of AZD1222 vaccination. The J gene is TRBJ1-1, the V gene TRBV5-5, with D uncertain. The CDR3 DNA reads TGTGCCAGCAGCTCCGGGTTCTCGAGCGGAGCTTTCTTT. Amino acids: CASSSGFSSGAFF.